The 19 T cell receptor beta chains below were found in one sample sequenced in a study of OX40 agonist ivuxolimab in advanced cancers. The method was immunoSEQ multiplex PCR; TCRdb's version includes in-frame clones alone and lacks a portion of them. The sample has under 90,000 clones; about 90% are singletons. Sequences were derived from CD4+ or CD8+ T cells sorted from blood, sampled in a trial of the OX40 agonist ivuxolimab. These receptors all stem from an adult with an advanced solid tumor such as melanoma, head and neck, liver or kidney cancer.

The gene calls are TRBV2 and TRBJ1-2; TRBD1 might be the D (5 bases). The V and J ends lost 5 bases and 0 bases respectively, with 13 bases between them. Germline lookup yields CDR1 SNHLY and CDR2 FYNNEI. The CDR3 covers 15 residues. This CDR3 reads CASSIYQGANYGYTF. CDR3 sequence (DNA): TGTGCCAGCAGTATCTACCAGGGAGCTAACTATGGCTACACCTTC.

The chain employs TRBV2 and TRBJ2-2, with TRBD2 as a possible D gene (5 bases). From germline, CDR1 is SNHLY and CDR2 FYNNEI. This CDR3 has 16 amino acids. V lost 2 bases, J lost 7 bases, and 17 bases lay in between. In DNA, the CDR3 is TGTGCCAGCAGTGAACGGGGTATTTCGGCAGGCGGGGAGCTGTTTTTT. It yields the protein CASSERGISAGGELFF. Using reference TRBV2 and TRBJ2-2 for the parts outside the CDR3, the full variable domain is EPEVTQTPSHQVTQMGQEVILRCVPISNHLYFYWYRQILGQKVEFLVSFYNNEISEKSEIFDDQFSVERPDGSNFTLKIRSTKLEDSAMYFCASSERGISAGGELFFGEGSRLTVL.

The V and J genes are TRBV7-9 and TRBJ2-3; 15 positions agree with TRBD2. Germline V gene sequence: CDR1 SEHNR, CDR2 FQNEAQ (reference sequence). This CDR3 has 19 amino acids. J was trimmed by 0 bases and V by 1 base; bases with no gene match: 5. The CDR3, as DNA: TGTGCCAGCAGCTTAGGGACTAGCGGGAGGGTCTCTAGCACAGATACGCAGTATTTT. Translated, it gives CASSLGTSGRVSSTDTQYF.

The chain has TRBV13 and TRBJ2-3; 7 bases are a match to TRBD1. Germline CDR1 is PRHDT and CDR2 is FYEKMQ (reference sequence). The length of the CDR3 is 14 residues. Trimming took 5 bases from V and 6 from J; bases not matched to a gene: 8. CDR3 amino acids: CASSQQGPSDTQYF. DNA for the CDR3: TGTGCCAGCAGCCAACAGGGGCCCTCCGATACGCAGTATTTT.

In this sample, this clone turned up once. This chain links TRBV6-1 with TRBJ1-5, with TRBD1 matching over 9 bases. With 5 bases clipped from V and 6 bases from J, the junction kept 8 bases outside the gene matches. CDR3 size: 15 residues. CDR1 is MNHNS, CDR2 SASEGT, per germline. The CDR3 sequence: CASSRPGQGIQPQHF. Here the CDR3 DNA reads TGTGCCAGCAGTCGACCGGGACAGGGCATTCAGCCCCAGCATTTT.

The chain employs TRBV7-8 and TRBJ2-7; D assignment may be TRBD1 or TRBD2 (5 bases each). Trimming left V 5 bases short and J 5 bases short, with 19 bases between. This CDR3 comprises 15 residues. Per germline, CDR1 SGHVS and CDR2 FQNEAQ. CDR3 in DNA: TGTGCCAGCAGCCTCTCGGGACCCCGCCGGGACGAGCAGTACTTC. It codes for CASSLSGPRRDEQYF.

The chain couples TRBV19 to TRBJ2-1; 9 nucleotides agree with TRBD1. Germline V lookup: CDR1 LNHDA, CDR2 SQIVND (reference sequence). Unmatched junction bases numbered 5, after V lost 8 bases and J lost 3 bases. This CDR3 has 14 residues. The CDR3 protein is CASDSTGGYNEQFF. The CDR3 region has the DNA TGTGCCAGTGACTCGACAGGGGGCTACAATGAGCAGTTCTTC.

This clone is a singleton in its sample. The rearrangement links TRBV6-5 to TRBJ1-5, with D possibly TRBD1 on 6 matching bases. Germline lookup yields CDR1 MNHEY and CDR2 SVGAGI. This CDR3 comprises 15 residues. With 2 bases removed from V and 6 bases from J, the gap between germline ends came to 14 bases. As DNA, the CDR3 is TGTGCCAGCAGTTACGTACAGGGCGCAGGTCAGCCCCAGCATTTT. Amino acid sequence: CASSYVQGAGQPQHF.

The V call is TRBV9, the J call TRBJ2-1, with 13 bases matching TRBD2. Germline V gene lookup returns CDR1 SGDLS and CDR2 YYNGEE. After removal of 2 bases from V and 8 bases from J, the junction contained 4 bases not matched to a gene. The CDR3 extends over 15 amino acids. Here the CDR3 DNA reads TGTGCCAGCAGCGTTGGACTAGCGGGAGACCATGAGCAGTTCTTC. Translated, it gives CASSVGLAGDHEQFF.

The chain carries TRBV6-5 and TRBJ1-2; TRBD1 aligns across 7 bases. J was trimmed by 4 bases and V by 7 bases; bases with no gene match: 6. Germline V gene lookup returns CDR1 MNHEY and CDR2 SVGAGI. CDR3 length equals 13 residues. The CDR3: CASTQTGIYGYTF. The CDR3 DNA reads TGTGCCAGCACCCAGACAGGGATCTATGGCTACACCTTC.

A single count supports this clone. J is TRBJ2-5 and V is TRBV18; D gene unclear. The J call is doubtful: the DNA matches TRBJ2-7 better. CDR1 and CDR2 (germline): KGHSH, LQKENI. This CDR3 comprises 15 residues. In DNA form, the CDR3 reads TGTGCCAGCTCACAATCTCAACTGGGGTCTTACGAGCAGTACTTC. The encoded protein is CASSQSQLGSYEQYF.

The CDR3 region is CASSDVASNQPQHF. In DNA, the CDR3 is TGTGCCAGCAGTGATGTCGCTAGCAATCAGCCCCAGCATTTT. The chain combines TRBV25-1 with TRBJ1-5; unclear D gene. Germline CDR1 MGHDK, CDR2 SYGVNS. The germline V and J ends were trimmed by 3 bases and 0 bases, with 6 bases remaining between them. The CDR3 is 14 amino acids.

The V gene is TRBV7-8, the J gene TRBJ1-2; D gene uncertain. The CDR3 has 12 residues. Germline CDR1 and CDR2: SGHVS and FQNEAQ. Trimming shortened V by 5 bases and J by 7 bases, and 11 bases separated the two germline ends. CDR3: CASSPNPAGYTF. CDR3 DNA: TGTGCCAGCAGCCCGAACCCGGCTGGCTACACCTTC.

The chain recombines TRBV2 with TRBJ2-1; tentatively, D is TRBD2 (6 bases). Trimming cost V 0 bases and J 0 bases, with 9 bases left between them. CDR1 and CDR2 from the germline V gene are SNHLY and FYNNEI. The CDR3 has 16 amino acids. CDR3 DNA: TGTGCCAGCAGTGAAGCGGGGAGGAGCTCCTACAATGAGCAGTTCTTC. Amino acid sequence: CASSEAGRSSYNEQFF.

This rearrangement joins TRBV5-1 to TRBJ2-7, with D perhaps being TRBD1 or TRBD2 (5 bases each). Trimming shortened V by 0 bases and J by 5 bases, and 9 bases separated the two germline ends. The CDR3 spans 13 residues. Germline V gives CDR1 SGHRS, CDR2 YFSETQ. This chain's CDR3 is CASSLVLGDEQYF. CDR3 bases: TGCGCCAGCAGCTTGGTGTTGGGGGACGAGCAGTACTTC.

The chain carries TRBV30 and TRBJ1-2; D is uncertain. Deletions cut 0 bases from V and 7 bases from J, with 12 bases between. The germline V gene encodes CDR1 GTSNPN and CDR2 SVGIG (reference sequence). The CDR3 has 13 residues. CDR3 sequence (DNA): TGTGCCTGGAGTGTCCGCCAGGAAGGTGGCTACACCTTC. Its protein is CAWSVRQEGGYTF.

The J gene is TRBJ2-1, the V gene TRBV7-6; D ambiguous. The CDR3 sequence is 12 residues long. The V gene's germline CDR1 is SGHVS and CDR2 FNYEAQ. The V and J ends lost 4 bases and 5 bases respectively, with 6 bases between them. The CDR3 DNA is TGTGCCAGCAGCTCGTTAGACAATGAGCAGTTCTTC. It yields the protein CASSSLDNEQFF. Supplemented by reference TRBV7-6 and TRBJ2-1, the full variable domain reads GAGVSQSPRYKVTKRGQDVALRCDPISGHVSLYWYRQALGQGPEFLTYFNYEAQQDKSGLPNDRFSAERPEGSISTLTIQRTEQRDSAMYRCASSSLDNEQFFGPGTRLTVL.

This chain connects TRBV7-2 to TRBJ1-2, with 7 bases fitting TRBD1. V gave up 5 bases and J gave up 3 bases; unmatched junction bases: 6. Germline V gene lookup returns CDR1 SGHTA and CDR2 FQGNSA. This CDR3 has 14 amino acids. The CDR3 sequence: CASSHDRDDYGYTF. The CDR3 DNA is TGTGCCAGCAGCCACGACAGGGACGACTATGGCTACACCTTC.

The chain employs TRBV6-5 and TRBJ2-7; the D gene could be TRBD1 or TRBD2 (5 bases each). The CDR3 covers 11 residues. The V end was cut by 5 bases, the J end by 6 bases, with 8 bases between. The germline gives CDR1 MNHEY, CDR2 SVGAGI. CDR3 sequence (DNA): TGTGCCAGCAGTCCCGGGGCCGAGCAGTACTTC. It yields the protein CASSPGAEQYF.